This paragraph reports one TCR beta chain. This record belongs to a study of cytotoxic CD8 clonotypes in ibrutinib-treated CLL. Clones were sequenced by immunoSEQ multiplex PCR, and TCRdb holds only the in-frame ones, with some missing. The top ten clones hold about 5% of a sample with roughly 300,000 clones, 70% to 80% of them seen once. Germline values: CDR1 LGHNA, CDR2 YSLEER. CDR3 length equals 11 residues. Trimming stripped 3 bases from V and 9 bases from J, with 6 bases between. V is TRBV4-3 and J is TRBJ2-1; no clear D gene. The sample was PBMCs, taken at disease progression, from a patient treated with ibrutinib. This receptor was obtained from a human donor with chronic lymphocytic leukemia. This CDR3 reads CASSHKGEQFF. The CDR3 bases are TGCGCCAGCAGCCATAAGGGTGAGCAGTTCTTC.